The 12 T cell receptor beta chains below come from one sample, sequenced in a study of CD8+ T cells in alopecia areata. cDNA reverse transcribed from extracted RNA served as the sequencing template. Sequenced by immunoSEQ multiplex PCR; TCRdb stores in-frame clones only, minus some. In the table there are 220,000 or so clones, around three fifths of which are singletons. The sequences come from CD4+ T cells sorted from blood, collected at week 0. These receptors originate from a human donor with alopecia areata.

The CDR3 here is CASKPESGETQYF. The CDR3 DNA follows: TGTGCCAGCAAACCAGAGTCAGGAGAGACCCAGTACTTC. This chain connects TRBV9 to TRBJ2-5, with D unclear. The CDR3 spans 13 residues. V was cut by 6 bases and J by 4 bases, with 13 bases left in between. In germline, CDR1 is SGDLS, CDR2 YYNGEE. The full variable domain, completed using reference TRBV9 and TRBJ2-5, is DSGVTQTPKHLITATGQRVTLRCSPRSGDLSVYWYQQSLDQGLQFLIQYYNGEERAKGNILERFSAQQFPDLHSELNLSSLELGDSALYFCASKPESGETQYFGPGTRLLVL.

The rearrangement links TRBV25-1 to TRBJ2-2; D uncertain. This CDR3 has 11 amino acids. Germline V gene lookup returns CDR1 MGHDK and CDR2 SYGVNS. V dropped 8 bases and J dropped 9 bases, with 10 bases sitting between them. The CDR3 loop reads CASQDKWELFF. The CDR3 DNA reads TGTGCCAGCCAAGACAAGTGGGAGCTGTTTTTT.

This clone was counted a few times. For the CDR3, the DNA is TGTGCCAGCAGCCAGCAGGGGAGGTACGAGCAGTACTTC. This sequence encodes CASSQQGRYEQYF. The chain links TRBV14 to TRBJ2-7; D tentatively reads TRBD1 or TRBD2 (6 bases each). With 3 bases removed from V and 4 bases from J, the gap between germline ends came to 10 bases. The CDR3 has 13 residues. Germline V gene lookup returns CDR1 SGHDN and CDR2 FVKESK.

This chain uses TRBV6-5 with TRBJ1-4; D perhaps matches TRBD1 (6 bases). V dropped 4 bases and J dropped 7 bases, with 16 bases sitting between them. CDR3 length: 15 amino acids. The germline V gene encodes CDR1 MNHEY and CDR2 SVGAGI. The CDR3 loop reads CASSSSGAWGEKLFF. The CDR3 DNA is TGTGCCAGCAGTTCGTCAGGGGCGTGGGGTGAAAAACTGTTTTTT.

V gene TRBV7-2 combines with J gene TRBJ1-1, with a possible D match to TRBD1 (5 bases). The CDR3 sequence is 13 residues long. V was trimmed by 7 bases and J by 10 bases, leaving 19 bases between them. The germline gives CDR1 SGHTA, CDR2 FQGNSA. CDR3 loop: CASIGVATRGAFF. The DNA of the CDR3 is TGTGCCAGCATCGGAGTAGCCACAAGGGGAGCTTTCTTT.

Written as DNA, the CDR3 is TGTGCCTGGACCCCAGGGGGGGTTGGCAATCAGCCCCAGCATTTT. It specifies CAWTPGGVGNQPQHF. The chain has TRBV30 and TRBJ1-5; 7 bases are shared with TRBD1. CDR1 is GTSNPN, CDR2 SVGIG, per germline (reference sequence). The CDR3 has 15 residues. Trimming cost V 4 bases and J 2 bases; bases outside gene matches: 8.

The CDR3 reads CASRPAIGQFF. The CDR3 DNA reads TGTGCCAGCCGTCCGGCAATTGGGCAGTTCTTC. The chain links TRBV9 to TRBJ2-1; D ambiguous. The CDR3 totals 11 residues. Trimming pared 7 bases from V and 12 bases from J, leaving 14 bases between. CDR1 SGDLS and CDR2 YYNGEE come from the germline V gene.

The chain is built from TRBV29-1 and TRBJ2-2; D is perhaps TRBD1 (6 bases). Germline V lookup: CDR1 SQVTM, CDR2 ANQGSEA. The CDR3 length is 14 residues. V gave up 4 bases and J gave up 1 base, with 10 bases separating them. The CDR3 coding sequence is TGCAGCGTTGCCCCCAGGGGGAACACCGGGGAGCTGTTTTTT. Its protein product is CSVAPRGNTGELFF.

The V and J genes are TRBV6-1 and TRBJ2-4; no reliable D call. The CDR3 is 11 amino acids. Germline V gene data show CDR1 as MNHNS and CDR2 as SASEGT. V lost 4 bases to trimming and J lost 8 bases, with 6 bases between them. The CDR3 is CASSGTHIQYF. CDR3 nucleotides: TGTGCCAGCAGTGGGACGCACATTCAGTACTTC.

The chain couples TRBV29-1 to TRBJ1-2; TRBD1 agrees at 7 bases. Trimming cost V 7 bases and J 6 bases; bases outside gene matches: 14. The CDR3 sequence is 14 residues long. The germline V gene encodes CDR1 SQVTM and CDR2 ANQGSEA. The chain's CDR3 is CSATRGQAEDGYTF. CDR3 nucleotide sequence: TGCAGCGCCACCCGCGGACAGGCCGAGGATGGCTACACCTTC. The full variable domain, completed using reference TRBV29-1 and TRBJ1-2, is SAVISQKPSRDICQRGTSLTIQCQVDSQVTMMFWYRQQPGQSLTLIATANQGSEATYESGFVIDKFPISRPNLTFSTLTVSNMSPEDSSIYLCSATRGQAEDGYTFGSGTRLTVV.

This chain links TRBV29-1 with TRBJ2-1; 12 bases align to TRBD2. V trimming: 4 bases; J trimming: 10 bases; junction bases outside the gene matches: 8. CDR3 size: 14 residues. Per germline, CDR1 SQVTM and CDR2 ANQGSEA. The CDR3: CSVVTSGSGVEQFF. As DNA, the CDR3 is TGCAGCGTTGTGACTAGCGGGAGTGGGGTAGAGCAGTTCTTC.

A single count supports this clone. This chain links TRBV30 with TRBJ1-4, with D hard to call. The V end was cut by 0 bases, the J end by 8 bases, with 13 bases between. The length of the CDR3 is 14 residues. Germline CDR1 and CDR2: GTSNPN and SVGIG (reference sequence). The chain's CDR3 is CAWSVQGSGEKLFF. The CDR3, as DNA: TGTGCCTGGAGTGTACAAGGGAGTGGGGAAAAACTGTTTTTT.